This TCR beta chain was identified during a study of blood T cell repertoires in COVID-19. Whole-study context: COVID-19 samples from acute and convalescent phases originated in the United States, Italy and Spain. T cells, B-cell-depleted T cells, or PBMCs provided the cDNA or gDNA that served as material.

The CDR3 loop spans 15 amino acids. Germline loops: CDR1 LGHDT, CDR2 YNNKEL (reference sequence). Trimming shortened V by 3 bases and J by 0 bases, and 9 bases separated the two germline ends. Original processing methods: Estimation of nucleated cell counts relied on the amplification of reference gene primers. TCRdb's table, derived via immunoSEQ multiplex PCR, lists solely in-frame clones and lacks some. The V and J calls and clone size are taken from that table; D and trimming were inferred from the DNA. Of 53,000 or so clones in the sample, around 86% are singletons; the top ten hold around 2.7%.

Sample: peripheral blood. The V and J genes are TRBV3-1 (or the pseudogene TRBV3-2) and TRBJ1-5; TRBD1 might be the D (6 bases). The source of this sequence is a man older than 75 with acute or convalescent COVID-19. The CDR3 DNA sequence: TGTGCCAGCAGCCAGTCGACAGGTAGCAATCAGCCCCAGCATTTT. Protein product: CASSQSTGSNQPQHF.